The 3 T cell receptor beta chains below all came from one sample that was sequenced in a study of T cells after posttransplantation cyclophosphamide. Sequencing was performed with immunoSEQ multiplex PCR; in TCRdb, only in-frame clones are kept and a portion is missing. The sample was found to contain about 22,000 clones, and every one recurs. Sequencing input: PBMCs. The receptor source for this set is a woman aged 45 to 65 in good health, CMV-negative, and a related stem cell transplant donor.

This clone came up many times. The germline gene is not matched at one end of the junction; a read error may be the cause. The genes are TRBV2 and TRBJ2-1, with D perhaps TRBD1 (6 bases). In germline, CDR1 is SNHLY, CDR2 FYNNEI. The CDR3 totals 11 residues. The CDR3 protein is CASSEGARSLF. The CDR3 DNA reads as TGTGCCAGCAGTGAGGGGGCCCGTTCCCTCTTC.

This clone was seen ten or more times. The V gene is TRBV28, the J gene TRBJ2-5, with 9 nucleotides matching TRBD2. The CDR3 contains 18 residues. V lost 2 bases, J lost 7 bases, and 17 bases stayed unmatched. The germline gives CDR1 MDHEN, CDR2 SYDVKM. CDR3 in DNA: TGTGCCAGCAGTTTACTACGGCGAGCTAGCGGGGCGCCTGGGACCCAGTACTTC. This sequence encodes CASSLLRRASGAPGTQYF.

This clone was seen many times. The chain is built from TRBV15 and TRBJ1-4, with 7 bases fitting TRBD1. CDR3 length equals 17 residues. The J segment lost 0 bases and the V segment lost 3 bases, leaving 7 bases of the junction unmatched. The germline V gene has CDR1 LNHNV and CDR2 YYDKDF (reference sequence). The CDR3 DNA reads TGTGCCACCAGCAGTCCCGGGACAGCTGCAACTAATGAAAAACTGTTTTTT. Its translation: CATSSPGTAATNEKLFF.